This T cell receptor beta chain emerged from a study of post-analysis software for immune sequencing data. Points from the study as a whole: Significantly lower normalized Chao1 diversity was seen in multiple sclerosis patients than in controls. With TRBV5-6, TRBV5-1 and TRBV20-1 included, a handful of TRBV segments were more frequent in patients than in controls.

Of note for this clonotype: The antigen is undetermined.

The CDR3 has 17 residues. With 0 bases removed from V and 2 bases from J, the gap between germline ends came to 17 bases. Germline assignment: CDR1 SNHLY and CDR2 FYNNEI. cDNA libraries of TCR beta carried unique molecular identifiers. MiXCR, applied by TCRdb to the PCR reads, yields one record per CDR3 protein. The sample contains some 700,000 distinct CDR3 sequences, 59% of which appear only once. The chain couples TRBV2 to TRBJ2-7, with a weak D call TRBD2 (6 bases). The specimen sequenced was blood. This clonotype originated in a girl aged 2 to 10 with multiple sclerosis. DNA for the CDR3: TGTGCCAGCAGTGAAGCGCTTCTTGGGGGAGGCACCTACGAGCAGTACTTC. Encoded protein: CASSEALLGGGTYEQYF.